The 4 T cell receptor beta chains in this list originate from one sample, sequenced in a study of T cell changes during pregnancy in multiple sclerosis. Using immunoSEQ multiplex PCR, the repertoire was profiled, and TCRdb retains in-frame clones only, with some absent. The repertoire includes around 65,000 clones, more than 90% of them detected once, and around 3.3% sits in the top ten. This material consisted of peripheral blood, taken in the first trimester of pregnancy. All receptors come from a female donor in good health, enrolled as a control in a pregnancy study.

The CDR3 sequence: CASSRTSDQETQYF. CDR3 nucleotides: TGTGCCAGCAGCCGGACTAGCGATCAAGAGACCCAGTACTTC. The genes are TRBV5-5 and TRBJ2-5, with 9 bases identical to TRBD2. V trimming: 4 bases; J trimming: 2 bases; junction bases outside the gene matches: 3. The CDR3 totals 14 residues. CDR1 and CDR2 from the germline V gene are SGHKS and YYEKEE (reference sequence).

The chain is built from TRBV4-1 and TRBJ2-2; 10 bases match TRBD1. V trimming: 4 bases; J trimming: 5 bases; junction bases outside the gene matches: 7. Germline V gives CDR1 MGHRA, CDR2 YSYEKL. This CDR3 contains 16 residues. CDR3 in DNA: TGCGCCAGCAGCCGACATCTGGGACAGGGGACCGGGGAGCTGTTTTTT. Translating it yields CASSRHLGQGTGELFF.

The rearrangement uses TRBV5-1 and TRBJ2-3, with D perhaps TRBD1 (5 bases). Germline CDR1 reads SGHRS; CDR2 reads YFSETQ. The CDR3 runs to 16 residues. V shed 1 base and J shed 0 bases, with 12 bases lying between them. Here the CDR3 reads CASSLPTDASTDTQYF. The CDR3 DNA sequence: TGCGCCAGCAGCTTGCCGACAGACGCAAGCACAGATACGCAGTATTTT.

This clone showed up just once. The chain recombines TRBV6-4 with TRBJ2-3, with D possibly matching TRBD1 (5 bases). V was shortened by 3 bases and J by 5 bases, with 9 bases between the two germline ends. CDR1 is MRHNA and CDR2 is SNTAGT in the germline V gene. This CDR3 contains 13 residues. The CDR3 nucleotides are TGTGCCAGCAGTGATCAGGGCGGAGATACGCAGTATTTT. It specifies CASSDQGGDTQYF.